This TCR beta chain was observed in a study of T-cell memory formation after mild COVID-19. TCRdb analysed the 5' RACE reads with MiXCR anew, one entry per CDR3 protein. This sample has 250,000 to 350,000 distinct CDR3 sequences, with just under 20% found just once. Study results and limitations: Clones that contracted from day 15 to 85 had balanced CD4/CD8; later expanders were CD4+ biased.

Remarks on this clonotype: The target antigen is unknown.

The germline V gene encodes CDR1 SGHAT and CDR2 FQNNGV. The CDR3 has 14 residues. V lost 5 bases, J lost 4 bases, and 5 bases stayed unmatched. V is TRBV11-2 and J is TRBJ1-2; TRBD1 aligns across 9 bases. Sequencing was done on a sample of PBMCs or a T cell subset sorted from them (not recorded which). This clonotype was obtained from a man between 18 and 29 years old who had mild COVID-19 (a few samples of this study predate the infection). Cell type and time point are not known. Written as DNA, the CDR3 is TGTGCCAGCAGCAGTTCGGGACAGGGCTATGGCTACACCTTC. Protein sequence: CASSSSGQGYGYTF.